This TCR beta chain was sequenced in a study of CD39 and CD103 CD8 tumor-infiltrating T cells (dated by TCRdb to between 2018 and 2020). Turning to the overall study: Repertoire comparisons were shown for an HPV-positive HNSCC, an HPV-negative HNSCC, an ovarian cancer and a melanoma patient. TCRbeta CDR3 deep sequencing compared repertoires of CD8 TIL subsets defined by CD103 and CD39 with peripheral memory CD8 T cells.

For each subset, genomic DNA was extracted from approximately 10,000 to 100,000 sorted cells using the DNeasy Blood and Tissue Kit. The immunoSEQ service sequenced and mapped the TCRbeta V-J or V-D-J regions, with coverage above 9.5x for each sample. The published analysis was carried out like this. Analysis was limited to productive rearrangements exported from the immunoSEQ Analyzer platform, and clonality was evaluated on the 500 most abundant clones. To quantify how much repertoires overlapped between populations, both the Morisita-Horn similarity index and the Jaccard index were used. In 5 or 6 cancer patients, Morisita-Horn similarity was measured between the TCR repertoires of CD8 T-cell subsets. Held by TCRdb, this immuneACCESS table contains in-frame sequences only and omits some clones. Under half of the omission traces to an unresolved V gene where checked; the cause of the rest is unknown. That table gives V, J and clone size, and the DNA gave D and trimming. In this sample the table shows around 7,400 clones, 50% to 75% of which occur a single time. The ten biggest clones cover more than 55% of the sample.

Measured from the cysteine to the phenylalanine, the CDR3 is 14 residues long. The retained sequence is limited to the CDR3, 42 bases, with the frame set at the first base. V and J are truncated by 6 bases and 5 bases respectively, leaving an intervening sequence of 16 bases. CDR1 and CDR2, per the germline V gene (reference sequence), are LNHDA and SQIVND. Patients were not receiving therapy at sample collection, though earlier treatments ranged from chemotherapy, radiotherapy, surgery and immunotherapy to none. After thawing, cells were enriched for T lymphocytes using a negative-selection kit, with EpCAM beads added for tumor-infiltrating lymphocytes. Memory CD8 T cells were sorted as CD8+CD4-CD45RA- cells regardless of CCR7 expression. Before analysis, peripheral blood mononuclear cells were isolated on a Ficoll-Paque PLUS gradient and cryopreserved. Populations were sorted on a FACSAria II to about 99% purity, and the cell pellets were frozen for TCR sequencing without being cultured.

Comment on this clone: What antigen it recognizes has not been identified. The record has no base qualities; no much larger clone is one base away.

The study at large found these results: DP CD8 TILs appeared to be more oligoclonal than DN and SP CD8 TILs and blood memory CD8 T cells, with about 56-90% covered by the top 30 clonotypes. Clonotypes from DN TILs largely overlapped with peripheral memory CD8 repertoires, while clonotypes from DP TILs were only rarely found in blood or uninvolved lymph node.

Sequenced material: CD8+ T cells sorted from blood. The cell subset or site label, read with the paper, signifies: total memory CD8 T cells (CD45RA-CCR7+/-) from blood or uninvolved lymph node. The rearranged segments are TRBV19 and TRBJ1-1, with the D gene not clear enough to name. This TCR was sampled from a human donor with head and neck squamous cell carcinoma. In nucleotide form, the sequence is TGTGCCAGTAGCATATCCCAGACCCGGACTGAAGCTTTCTTT. This translates into CASSISQTRTEAFF.